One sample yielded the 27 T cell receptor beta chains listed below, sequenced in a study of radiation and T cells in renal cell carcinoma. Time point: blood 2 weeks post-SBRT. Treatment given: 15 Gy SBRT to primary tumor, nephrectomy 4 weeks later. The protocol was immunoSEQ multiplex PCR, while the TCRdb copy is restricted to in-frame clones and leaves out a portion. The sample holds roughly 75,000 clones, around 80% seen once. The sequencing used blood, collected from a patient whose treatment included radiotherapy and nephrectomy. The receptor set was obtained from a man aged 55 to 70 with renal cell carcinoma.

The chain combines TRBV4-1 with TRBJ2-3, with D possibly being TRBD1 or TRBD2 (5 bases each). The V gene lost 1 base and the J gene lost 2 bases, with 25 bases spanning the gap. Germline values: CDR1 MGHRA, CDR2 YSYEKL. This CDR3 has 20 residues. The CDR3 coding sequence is TGCGCCAGCAGCCAAGTTATGATCCGGGGCCCTGGTCGGAACACAGATACGCAGTATTTT. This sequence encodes CASSQVMIRGPGRNTDTQYF.

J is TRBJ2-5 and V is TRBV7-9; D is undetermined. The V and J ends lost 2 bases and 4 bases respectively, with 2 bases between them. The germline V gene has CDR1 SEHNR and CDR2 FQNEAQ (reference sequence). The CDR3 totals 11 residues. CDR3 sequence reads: CASSLSETQYF. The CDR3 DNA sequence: TGTGCCAGCAGCTTATCAGAGACCCAGTACTTC. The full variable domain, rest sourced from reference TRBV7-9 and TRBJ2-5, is DTGVSQNPRHKITKRGQNVTFRCDPISEHNRLYWYRQTLGQGPEFLTYFQNEAQLEKSRLLSDRFSAERPKGSFSTLEIQRTEQGDSAMYLCASSLSETQYFGPGTRLLVL.

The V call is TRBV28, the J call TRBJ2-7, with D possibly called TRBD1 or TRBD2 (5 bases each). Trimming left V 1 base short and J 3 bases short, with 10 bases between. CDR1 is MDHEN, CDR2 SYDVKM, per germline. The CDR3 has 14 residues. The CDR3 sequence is CASSLLGRHYEQYF. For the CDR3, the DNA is TGTGCCAGCAGTTTATTGGGACGACACTACGAGCAGTACTTC. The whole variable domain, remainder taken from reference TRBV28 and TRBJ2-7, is DVKVTQSSRYLVKRTGEKVFLECVQDMDHENMFWYRQDPGLGLRLIYFSYDVKMKEKGDIPEGYSVSREKKERFSLILESASTNQTSMYLCASSLLGRHYEQYFGPGTRLTVT.

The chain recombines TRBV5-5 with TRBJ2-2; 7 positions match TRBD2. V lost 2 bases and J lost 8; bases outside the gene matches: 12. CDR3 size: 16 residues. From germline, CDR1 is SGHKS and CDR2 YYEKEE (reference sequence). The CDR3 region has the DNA TGTGCCAGCAGCTTTGGCTGGGCGGGAGAAACTGGGGAGCTGTTTTTT. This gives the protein CASSFGWAGETGELFF.

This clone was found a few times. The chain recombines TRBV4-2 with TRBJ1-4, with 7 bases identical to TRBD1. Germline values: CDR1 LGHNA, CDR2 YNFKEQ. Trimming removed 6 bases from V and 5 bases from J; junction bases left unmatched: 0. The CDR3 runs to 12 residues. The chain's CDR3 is CASRTGNEKLFF. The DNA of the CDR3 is TGTGCCAGCAGGACAGGGAATGAAAAACTGTTTTTT.

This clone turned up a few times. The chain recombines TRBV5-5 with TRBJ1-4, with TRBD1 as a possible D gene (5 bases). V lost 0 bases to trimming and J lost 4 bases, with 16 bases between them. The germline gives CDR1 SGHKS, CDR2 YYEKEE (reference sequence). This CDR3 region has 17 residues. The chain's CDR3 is CASSLEPGLGINEKLFF. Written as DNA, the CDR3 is TGTGCCAGCAGCTTGGAACCGGGACTGGGAATTAATGAAAAACTGTTTTTT.

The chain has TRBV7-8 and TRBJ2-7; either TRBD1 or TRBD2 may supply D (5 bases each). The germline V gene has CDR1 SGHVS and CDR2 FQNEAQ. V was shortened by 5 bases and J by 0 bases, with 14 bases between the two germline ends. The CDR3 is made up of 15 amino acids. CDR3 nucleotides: TGTGCCAGCAGCCAGGGACGAACGCTCTCCTACGAGCAGTACTTC. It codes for CASSQGRTLSYEQYF.

The CDR3 here is CASSSRDRGYEQYF. Written as DNA, the CDR3 is TGTGCCAGCAGCTCCCGGGACAGGGGTTACGAGCAGTACTTC. This sequence joins TRBV21-1 and TRBJ2-7; the table's D call, TRBD1, has no DNA check behind it. TRBV21-1 has pseudogene status. This CDR3 comprises 14 residues.

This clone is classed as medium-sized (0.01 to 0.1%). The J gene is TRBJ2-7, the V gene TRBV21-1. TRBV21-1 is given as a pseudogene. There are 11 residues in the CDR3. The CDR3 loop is CASSKTYEQYF. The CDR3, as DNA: TGTGCCAGCAGCAAAACCTACGAGCAGTACTTC.

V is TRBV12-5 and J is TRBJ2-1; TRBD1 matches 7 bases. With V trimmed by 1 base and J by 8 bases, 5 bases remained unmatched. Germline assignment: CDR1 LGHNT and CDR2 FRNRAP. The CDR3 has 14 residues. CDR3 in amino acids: CASGLEQGSDEQFF. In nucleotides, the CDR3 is TGTGCTAGTGGTTTGGAACAGGGGTCGGATGAGCAGTTCTTC.

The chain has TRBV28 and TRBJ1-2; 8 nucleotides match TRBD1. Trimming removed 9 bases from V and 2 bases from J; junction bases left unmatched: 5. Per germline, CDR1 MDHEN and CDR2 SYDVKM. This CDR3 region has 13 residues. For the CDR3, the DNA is TGTGCCAGTACGACAGGGGCAAACTATGGCTACACCTTC. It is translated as CASTTGANYGYTF.

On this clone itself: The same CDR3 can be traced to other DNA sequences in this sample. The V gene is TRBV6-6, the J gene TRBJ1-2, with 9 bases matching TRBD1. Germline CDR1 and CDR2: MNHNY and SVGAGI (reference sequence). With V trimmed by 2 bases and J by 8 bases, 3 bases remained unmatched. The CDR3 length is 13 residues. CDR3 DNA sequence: TGTGCCAGCAGTTACCGGGACAGGGAAGGCTACACCTTC. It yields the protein CASSYRDREGYTF.

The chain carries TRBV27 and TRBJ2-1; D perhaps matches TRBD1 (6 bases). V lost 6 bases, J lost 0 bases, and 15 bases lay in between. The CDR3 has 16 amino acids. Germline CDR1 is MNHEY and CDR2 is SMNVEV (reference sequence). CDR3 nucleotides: TGTGCCAGCAGGCCACAGGGAGCGAGCTCCTACAATGAGCAGTTCTTC. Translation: CASRPQGASSYNEQFF.

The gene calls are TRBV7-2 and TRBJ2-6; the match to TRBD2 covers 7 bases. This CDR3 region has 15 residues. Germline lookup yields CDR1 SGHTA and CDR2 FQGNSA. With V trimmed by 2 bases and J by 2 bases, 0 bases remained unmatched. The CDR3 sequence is CASSLRGAGANVLTF. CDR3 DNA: TGTGCCAGCAGCTTACGGGGGGCTGGGGCCAACGTCCTGACTTTC.

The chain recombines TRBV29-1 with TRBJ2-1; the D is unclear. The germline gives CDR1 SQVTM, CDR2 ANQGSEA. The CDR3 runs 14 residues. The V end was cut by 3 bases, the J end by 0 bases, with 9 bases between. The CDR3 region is CSVERLPSYNEQFF. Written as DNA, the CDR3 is TGCAGCGTTGAGAGACTCCCCTCCTACAATGAGCAGTTCTTC.

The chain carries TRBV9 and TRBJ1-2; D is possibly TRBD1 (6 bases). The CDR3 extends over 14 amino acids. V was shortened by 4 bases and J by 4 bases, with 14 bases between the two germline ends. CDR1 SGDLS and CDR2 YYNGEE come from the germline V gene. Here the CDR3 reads CASSTTGIPYGYTF. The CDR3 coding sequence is TGTGCCAGCAGCACCACAGGGATTCCCTATGGCTACACCTTC.

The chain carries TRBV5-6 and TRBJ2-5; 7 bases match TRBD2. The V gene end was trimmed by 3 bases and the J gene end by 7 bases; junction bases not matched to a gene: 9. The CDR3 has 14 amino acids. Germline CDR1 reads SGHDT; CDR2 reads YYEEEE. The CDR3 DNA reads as TGTGCCAGCAGCTCGGCGGGACTAATGAGGACCCAGTACTTC. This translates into CASSSAGLMRTQYF.

The CDR3 bases are TGTGCCAGCAGCCAAGCTAGTGCGGGAGGCCCGGTACGGGAGCTGTTTTTT. Translated, it gives CASSQASAGGPVRELFF. The chain couples TRBV28 to TRBJ2-2, with 8 bases that match TRBD2. CDR1 is MDHEN and CDR2 is SYDVKM in the germline V gene. The V gene end was trimmed by 6 bases and the J gene end by 9 bases; junction bases not matched to a gene: 18. This CDR3 spans 17 amino acids.

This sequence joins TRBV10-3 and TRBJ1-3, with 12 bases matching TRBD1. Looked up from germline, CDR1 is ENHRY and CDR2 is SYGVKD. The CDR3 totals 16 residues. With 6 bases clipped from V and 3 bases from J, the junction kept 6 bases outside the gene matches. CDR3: CAISDGTGGIGNTIYF. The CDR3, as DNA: TGTGCCATCAGCGATGGGACAGGGGGCATTGGAAACACCATATATTTT.

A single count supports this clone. This CDR3 reads CASSPGLAETYEQYF. The DNA of the CDR3 is TGTGCCAGCAGCCCGGGACTAGCGGAGACCTACGAGCAGTACTTC. The rearrangement uses TRBV7-8 and TRBJ2-7, with TRBD2 identical over 11 bases. Germline values: CDR1 SGHVS, CDR2 FQNEAQ. V gave up 5 bases and J gave up 2 bases; unmatched junction bases: 5. The CDR3 covers 15 residues.

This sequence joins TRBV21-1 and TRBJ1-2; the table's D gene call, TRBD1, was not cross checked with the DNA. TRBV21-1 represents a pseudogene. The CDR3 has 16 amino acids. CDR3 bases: TGTGCCAGCAGGCTACAGGGACAGGGGTCCGTCTATGGCTACACCTTC. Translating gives CASRLQGQGSVYGYTF.

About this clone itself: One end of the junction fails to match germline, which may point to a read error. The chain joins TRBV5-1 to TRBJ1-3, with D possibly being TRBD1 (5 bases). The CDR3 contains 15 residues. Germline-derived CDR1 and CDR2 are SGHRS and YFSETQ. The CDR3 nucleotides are TGCGCCAGCAGCTTGCCGCGGGACCCTGGGAACACCATATATTTT. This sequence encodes CASSLPRDPGNTIYF.

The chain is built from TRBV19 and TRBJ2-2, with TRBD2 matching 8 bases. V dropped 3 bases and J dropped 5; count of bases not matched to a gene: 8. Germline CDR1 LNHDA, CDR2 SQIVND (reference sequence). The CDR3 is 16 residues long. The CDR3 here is CASSIKAGVETGELFF. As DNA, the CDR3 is TGTGCCAGTAGTATTAAAGCGGGAGTGGAAACCGGGGAGCTGTTTTTT. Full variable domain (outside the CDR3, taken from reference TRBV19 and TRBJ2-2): DGGITQSPKYLFRKEGQNVTLSCEQNLNHDAMYWYRQDPGQGLRLIYYSQIVNDFQKGDIAEGYSVSREKKESFPLTVTSAQKNPTAFYLCASSIKAGVETGELFFGEGSRLTVL.

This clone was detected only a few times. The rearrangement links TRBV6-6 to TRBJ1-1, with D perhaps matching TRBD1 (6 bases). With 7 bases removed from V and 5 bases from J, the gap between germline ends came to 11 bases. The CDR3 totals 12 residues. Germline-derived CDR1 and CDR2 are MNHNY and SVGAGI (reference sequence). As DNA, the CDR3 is TGTGCCAGCAAGGGGGAGGGGACTGAAGCTTTCTTT. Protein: CASKGEGTEAFF.

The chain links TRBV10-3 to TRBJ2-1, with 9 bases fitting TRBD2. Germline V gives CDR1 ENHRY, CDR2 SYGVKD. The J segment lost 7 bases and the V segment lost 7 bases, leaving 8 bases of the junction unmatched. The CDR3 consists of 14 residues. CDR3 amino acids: CAITPGLAYNEQFF. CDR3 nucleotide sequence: TGTGCCATCACACCGGGACTAGCTTATAATGAGCAGTTCTTC.

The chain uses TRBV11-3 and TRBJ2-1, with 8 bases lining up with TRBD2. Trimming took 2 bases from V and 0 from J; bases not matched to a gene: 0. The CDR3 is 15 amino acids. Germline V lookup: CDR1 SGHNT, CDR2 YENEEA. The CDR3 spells CASSLSGSSYNEQFF. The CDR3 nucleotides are TGTGCCAGCAGCTTAAGCGGGAGCTCCTACAATGAGCAGTTCTTC.

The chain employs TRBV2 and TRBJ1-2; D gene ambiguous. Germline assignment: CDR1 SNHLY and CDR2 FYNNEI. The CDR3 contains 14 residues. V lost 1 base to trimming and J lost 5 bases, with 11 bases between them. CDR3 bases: TGTGCCAGCAGTGAAGAGGAAGGAGGGTATGGCTACACCTTC. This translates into CASSEEEGGYGYTF.